Presented here are 4 T cell receptor beta chains from one specimen sequenced in a study of CD8+ T cells in alopecia areata. Treatment described: oral pan-JAK inhibitor, 5-10 mg twice daily. After isolation, RNA underwent reverse transcription to generate cDNA as the sequencing template. This table comes from immunoSEQ multiplex PCR, and its TCRdb copy is limited to in-frame clones, with some not included. The data hold 210,000 or so clones, with roughly 66% observed a single time. The sample here was CD4+ T cells sorted from blood, taken at approximately week 42, from a patient treated with tofacitinib. These receptors originate from a human donor with alopecia areata.

This clone was counted between two and nine times. This chain connects TRBV29-1 to TRBJ1-2; D is ambiguous. V lost 4 bases to trimming and J lost 2 bases, with 14 bases between them. This CDR3 comprises 14 residues. The germline V gene encodes CDR1 SQVTM and CDR2 ANQGSEA. CDR3 nucleotide sequence: TGCAGCGTTGTAAGGACTGGAACAAACTATGGCTACACCTTC. This encodes CSVVRTGTNYGYTF.

This clone was seen a single time. The V gene is TRBV4-3, the J gene TRBJ1-2; D possibly corresponds to TRBD1 (5 bases). V was cut by 2 bases and J by 8 bases, with 15 bases left in between. CDR1 is LGHNA and CDR2 is YSLEER in the germline V gene. This CDR3 has 14 residues. CDR3 DNA sequence: TGCGCCAGCAGCCAAAACGGACAAACTAAGGGCTACACCTTC. Translating gives CASSQNGQTKGYTF.

The chain recombines TRBV5-1 with TRBJ2-7; 7 nucleotides agree with TRBD1. CDR1 and CDR2 from the germline V gene are SGHRS and YFSETQ. After removal of 0 bases from V and 3 bases from J, the junction contained 6 bases not matched to a gene. This CDR3 spans 15 amino acids. In nucleotides, the CDR3 is TGCGCCAGCAGCTTGGTTGATCGACAGGGCTACGAGCAGTACTTC. Translation gives CASSLVDRQGYEQYF.

Points on this clone: This sample includes further DNA sequences coding for the same CDR3. The J gene is TRBJ1-2, the V gene TRBV5-1, with no clear D. The germline V gene encodes CDR1 SGHRS and CDR2 YFSETQ. V lost 0 bases to trimming and J lost 4 bases, with 4 bases between them. The CDR3 contains 12 residues. Written as DNA, the CDR3 is TGCGCCAGCAGCTTGGCCGGCTATGGCTACACCTTC. Its translation is CASSLAGYGYTF. Drawing the rest from reference TRBV5-1 and TRBJ1-2, the complete variable domain is KAGVTQTPRYLIKTRGQQVTLSCSPISGHRSVSWYQQTPGQGLQFLFEYFSETQRNKGNFPGRFSGRQFSNSRSEMNVSTLELGDSALYLCASSLAGYGYTFGSGTRLTVV.